This TCR beta chain appears in the sequencing data of a study of blood T cell repertoires in COVID-19. The germline gives CDR1 SGHDT, CDR2 YYEEEE. The CDR3 length is 15 residues. The trim removed 1 base at V and 5 bases at J, leaving 4 bases unmatched. Sequencing used immunoSEQ multiplex PCR; TCRdb keeps in-frame clones, though not all of them. The data contain fewer than 150,000 clones, around four fifths of them seen just once; the ten biggest clones take up around 13%. Input material: peripheral blood. The sequence was obtained from a human donor in a cohort sampled during active COVID-19. The chain combines TRBV5-6 with TRBJ1-5; 9 bases line up with TRBD1. This chain's CDR3 is CASSLTGTGYQPQHF. DNA of the CDR3: TGTGCCAGCAGCTTGACCGGGACAGGGTATCAGCCCCAGCATTTT.